The 10 T cell receptor beta chains below all came from one sample that was sequenced in a study of blood T cell repertoires in COVID-19. The method was immunoSEQ multiplex PCR; TCRdb's version includes in-frame clones alone and lacks a portion of them. The sample has roughly 150,000 clones; 87% are singletons. The specimen sequenced was peripheral blood. The source is a man at least 80 years old with acute or convalescent COVID-19.

The chain uses TRBV29-1 and TRBJ1-1; 7 positions agree with TRBD1. CDR3 length: 13 amino acids. Losses at the gene ends were 7 bases for V and 1 base for J; bases not matched to a gene: 6. Germline V gives CDR1 SQVTM, CDR2 ANQGSEA. DNA of the CDR3: TGCAGCGCCGAGGGACAGAAGAACACTGAAGCTTTCTTT. This codes for CSAEGQKNTEAFF.

CDR3 DNA sequence: TGTGCCAGCAGCCACACTAGGGGGAACAGGGGACCCATGAACACTGAAGCTTTCTTT. Amino acids: CASSHTRGNRGPMNTEAFF. This chain joins TRBV7-9 and TRBJ1-1, with 7 nucleotides matching TRBD1. Per germline, CDR1 SEHNR and CDR2 FQNEAQ (reference sequence). CDR3 size: 19 residues. Losses at the gene ends were 5 bases for V and 0 bases for J; bases not matched to a gene: 18.

The chain employs TRBV30 and TRBJ2-7, with 10 bases fitting TRBD1. V lost 6 bases, J lost 2 bases, and 4 bases stayed unmatched. The CDR3 has 13 residues. Germline assignment: CDR1 GTSNPN and CDR2 SVGIG (reference sequence). CDR3 region: CACPGQGTYEQYF. In nucleotides, the CDR3 is TGTGCCTGTCCGGGACAGGGGACCTACGAGCAGTACTTC.

This clone is a singleton in its sample. The chain combines TRBV27 with TRBJ2-3; a possible D gene is TRBD2 (6 bases). Trimming removed 2 bases from V and 6 bases from J, with 15 bases in between. The CDR3 has 15 residues. Germline V gene data show CDR1 as MNHEY and CDR2 as SMNVEV (reference sequence). CDR3 DNA: TGTGCCAGCAGTTTAGGTTTAGGGAGGTCGGATACGCAGTATTTT. As protein: CASSLGLGRSDTQYF.

The count of this clone is one. The rearrangement joins TRBV5-4 to TRBJ1-3, with D hard to call. V lost 0 bases and J lost 4, with 17 bases in between. Germline CDR1 and CDR2: SGHNT and YYREEE (reference sequence). This CDR3 is built from 17 residues. The chain's CDR3 is CASSLDLYPEGGNTIYF. CDR3 DNA sequence: TGTGCCAGCAGCTTGGATCTTTACCCTGAGGGAGGAAACACCATATATTTT.

The genes are TRBV29-1 and TRBJ2-5, with a weak D call TRBD1 (5 bases). V was shortened by 4 bases and J by 2 bases, with 17 bases between the two germline ends. Per the germline V gene, CDR1 is SQVTM and CDR2 is ANQGSEA. This CDR3 is 15 amino acids long. CDR3 DNA: TGCAGCGTTGTGTCGTTGTGGGGCGGACAAGAGACCCAGTACTTC. Amino acids: CSVVSLWGGQETQYF.

The chain joins TRBV18 to TRBJ2-7; 12 bases match TRBD1. The germline V gene has CDR1 KGHSH and CDR2 LQKENI. Trimming took 2 bases from V and 3 from J; bases not matched to a gene: 2. This CDR3 comprises 15 residues. In nucleotides, the CDR3 is TGTGCCAGCTCACCAGGGACAGGGGGCGTCTACGAGCAGTACTTC. Translating gives CASSPGTGGVYEQYF.

The chain has TRBV5-1 and TRBJ1-1, with D possibly matching TRBD1 (6 bases). The ends were cut back, 4 bases at V and 1 base at J, with 11 bases in the middle. Germline V gene lookup returns CDR1 SGHRS and CDR2 YFSETQ. This CDR3 has 14 residues. The CDR3 loop reads CASSTGFGNTEAFF. CDR3 nucleotides: TGCGCCAGCAGCACAGGGTTCGGGAACACTGAAGCTTTCTTT.

The chain has TRBV28 and TRBJ1-6, with 8 positions matching TRBD1. CDR3 length equals 15 residues. V trimming: 8 bases; J trimming: 6 bases; junction bases outside the gene matches: 9. Germline V gene data show CDR1 as MDHEN and CDR2 as SYDVKM. CDR3 amino acids: CASSIDRGSNSPLHF. In DNA form, the CDR3 reads TGTGCCAGCTCAATCGACAGGGGAAGTAATTCACCCCTCCACTTT.

The CDR3 coding sequence is TGTGCCAGCAGCTTAGTGGCTGACAAAACCCAAGCCAAAAACATTCAGTACTTC. Protein sequence: CASSLVADKTQAKNIQYF. This chain joins TRBV7-9 and TRBJ2-4; unclear D gene. Per the germline V gene, CDR1 is SEHNR and CDR2 is FQNEAQ (reference sequence). The CDR3 spans 18 residues. V shed 1 base and J shed 0 bases, with 16 bases lying between them.